The 18 T cell receptor beta chains below were found in one sample sequenced in a study of Ad26.COV2.S vaccination and SARS-CoV-2 variants. TCRdb's table, derived via immunoSEQ multiplex PCR, lists solely in-frame clones and lacks some. The sample holds around 250,000 clones, 70% to 90% seen once. Treatment: roughly 20 received Ad26.COV2.S at low or high dose, single or two shots; roughly five received placebo; per-sample allocation not given. On day 63 after the first injection, vaccine and placebo recipients gave samples. Sequenced material: peripheral blood, taken in a trial of Ad26.COV2.S vaccine versus placebo. The receptors come from a person aged 18 to 59 who received the Ad26.COV2.S COVID-19 vaccine or a placebo.

The chain links TRBV6-5 to TRBJ2-7; 9 bases are a match to TRBD1. CDR3 length: 14 amino acids. The V segment lost 2 bases and the J segment 4 bases; nucleotides outside the gene matches: 3. The germline V gene encodes CDR1 MNHEY and CDR2 SVGAGI. The CDR3 nucleotides read TGTGCCAGCAGTTACCGAGGGACAGGGTACGAGCAGTACTTC. Protein sequence: CASSYRGTGYEQYF.

The genes are TRBV29-1 and TRBJ1-1; D gene unclear. V lost 3 bases and J lost 8, with 4 bases in between. CDR1 is SQVTM and CDR2 is ANQGSEA in the germline V gene. The length of the CDR3 is 9 residues. CDR3 coding DNA: TGCAGCGTTGACGGGGAAGCTTTCTTT. Translating gives CSVDGEAFF.

The chain carries TRBV11-3 and TRBJ2-1; D tentatively reads TRBD1 or TRBD2 (6 bases each). CDR3 length: 12 amino acids. CDR1 and CDR2 (germline): SGHNT, YENEEA. V shed 4 bases and J shed 9 bases, with 10 bases lying between them. CDR3 sequence reads: CASSYGGSEQFF. Here the CDR3 DNA reads TGTGCCAGCAGCTACGGGGGCAGTGAGCAGTTCTTC.

The genes are TRBV7-2 and TRBJ2-1; TRBD1 matches 7 bases. The junction had 8 bases not matched to a gene; V was cut back by 3 bases and J by 9 bases. Germline values: CDR1 SGHTA, CDR2 FQGNSA. The CDR3 extends over 14 amino acids. CDR3 in DNA: TGTGCCAGCAGCTTCACAGGGGTAGGTACTGAGCAGTTCTTC. Residues: CASSFTGVGTEQFF.

The CDR3 DNA reads as TGTGCCAGCAGCCCCCGCTCGGAGGTCTATGGCTACACCTTC. This codes for CASSPRSEVYGYTF. The V call is TRBV28, the J call TRBJ1-2, with no clear D. The germline gives CDR1 MDHEN, CDR2 SYDVKM. The CDR3 covers 14 residues. Trimming shortened V by 6 bases and J by 4 bases, and 15 bases separated the two germline ends.

The gene calls are TRBV11-2 and TRBJ2-7, with unresolved D. Germline V lookup: CDR1 SGHAT, CDR2 FQNNGV. The CDR3 contains 12 residues. Trimming shortened V by 1 base and J by 6 bases, and 7 bases separated the two germline ends. Here the CDR3 DNA reads TGTGCCAGCAGCTTAGGATCTGGCGAGCAGTACTTC. Its translation is CASSLGSGEQYF.

J is TRBJ1-6 and V is TRBV19; 10 bases fit TRBD1. CDR1 and CDR2 (germline): LNHDA, SQIVND (reference sequence). V lost 5 bases, J lost 10 bases, and 8 bases stayed unmatched. CDR3 length equals 15 residues. The CDR3 loop is CASSAGTGDSSPLHF. The CDR3 DNA follows: TGTGCCAGTAGTGCCGGGACAGGGGACAGCTCACCCCTCCACTTT.

V usage is TRBV7-5 and J usage is TRBJ1-1. TRBV7-5 constitutes a pseudogene. The CDR3 consists of 15 residues. CDR3 loop: CVRSLSSFGFVRAFF. CDR3 DNA: TGTGTCAGAAGCTTATCTTCCTTCGGTTTTGTACGGGCTTTCTTT.

The rearrangement joins TRBV21-1 to TRBJ2-7. TRBV21-1 is a known pseudogene. The CDR3 covers 15 residues. The CDR3 spells CASSARALSSYEQYF. The CDR3 DNA follows: TGTGCCAGCAGCGCCCGGGCCCTGAGCTCCTACGAGCAGTACTTC.

The chain combines TRBV7-2 with TRBJ2-5; 7 bases align to TRBD2. CDR3 size: 15 residues. V gave up 1 base and J gave up 3 bases; unmatched junction bases: 5. Germline V lookup: CDR1 SGHTA, CDR2 FQGNSA. This chain's CDR3 is CASSLELARKETQYF. CDR3 in DNA: TGTGCCAGCAGCTTAGAACTAGCGAGGAAAGAGACCCAGTACTTC. Using reference TRBV7-2 and TRBJ2-5 for the parts outside the CDR3, the full variable domain is GAGVSQSPSNKVTEKGKDVELRCDPISGHTALYWYRQSLGQGLEFLIYFQGNSAPDKSGLPSDRFSAERTGGSVSTLTIQRTQQEDSAVYLCASSLELARKETQYFGPGTRLLVL.

The chain has TRBV24-1 and TRBJ2-1, with 12 bases fitting TRBD1. The CDR3 is 20 residues long. Trimming at V came to 4 bases and at J to 3 bases, leaving 15 bases not matched to a gene. Germline V gene data show CDR1 as KGHDR and CDR2 as SFDVKD. CDR3 nucleotide sequence: TGTGCCACCAGTGAGACACCGGGACAGGGGGCTACGGGTCTCTACAATGAGCAGTTCTTC. Translated: CATSETPGQGATGLYNEQFF.

The V gene is TRBV3-1 (or the pseudogene TRBV3-2), the J gene TRBJ2-1, with 10 bases identical to TRBD1. With V trimmed by 9 bases and J by 8 bases, 7 bases remained unmatched. CDR3 size: 13 residues. The germline gives CDR1 LGHDT, CDR2 YNNKEL (reference sequence). CDR3 sequence: CASGDRGQDEQFF. CDR3 nucleotide sequence: TGTGCCAGTGGAGACAGGGGGCAAGATGAGCAGTTCTTC.

V and J are TRBV7-9 and TRBJ1-3; perhaps TRBD1 as D (5 bases). Germline V gives CDR1 SEHNR, CDR2 FQNEAQ (reference sequence). The CDR3 has 15 amino acids. V was trimmed by 4 bases and J by 0 bases, leaving 10 bases between them. In DNA, the CDR3 is TGTGCCAGCAGCTCGACAGTGGCCTCTGGAAACACCATATATTTT. Protein: CASSSTVASGNTIYF.

The V gene is TRBV3-1 (or the pseudogene TRBV3-2), the J gene TRBJ2-5, with D perhaps TRBD2 (6 bases). This CDR3 region has 16 residues. Germline V lookup: CDR1 LGHDT, CDR2 YNNKEL (reference sequence). The germline V and J ends were trimmed by 1 base and 4 bases, with 16 bases remaining between them. The CDR3 loop reads CASSQVQRGSLETQYF. In DNA form, the CDR3 reads TGTGCCAGCAGCCAAGTGCAACGGGGGTCCCTAGAGACCCAGTACTTC.

V gene TRBV9 combines with J gene TRBJ2-3; 8 bases align to TRBD1. J was trimmed by 2 bases and V by 3 bases; bases with no gene match: 5. The germline V gene encodes CDR1 SGDLS and CDR2 YYNGEE. The CDR3 is made up of 15 amino acids. CDR3 coding DNA: TGTGCCAGCAGCGGCCGACAGGGGAACACAGATACGCAGTATTTT. This codes for CASSGRQGNTDTQYF.

The chain joins TRBV6-6 to TRBJ2-3; D is possibly TRBD1 (6 bases). This CDR3 comprises 14 residues. Trimming took 5 bases from V and 4 from J, leaving 13 bases between them. CDR1 is MNHNY and CDR2 is SVGAGI in the germline V gene (reference sequence). The CDR3: CASSQGSGADTQYF. The CDR3 coding sequence is TGTGCCAGCAGTCAGGGGTCTGGCGCAGATACGCAGTATTTT.

The chain uses TRBV6-2 or TRBV6-3 and TRBJ2-3, with D unclear. Germline V gene data show CDR1 as MNHEY and CDR2 as SVGEGT. With 2 bases removed from V and 6 bases from J, the gap between germline ends came to 15 bases. The CDR3 consists of 15 residues. CDR3 region: CASSYHRPSRDTQYF. CDR3 nucleotides: TGTGCCAGCAGTTACCACCGACCAAGCCGGGATACGCAGTATTTT.

V gene TRBV7-2 combines with J gene TRBJ1-1; no clear D. CDR3 length equals 14 residues. V lost 4 bases and J lost 4, with 13 bases in between. CDR1 is SGHTA and CDR2 is FQGNSA in the germline V gene. The CDR3 reads CASSSDPSSTEAFF. Here the CDR3 DNA reads TGTGCCAGCAGCTCGGACCCTTCTAGCACTGAAGCTTTCTTT.